The present T cell receptor beta chain was sequenced within a study of molecular identifiers for immune sequencing clone quantification. General observations from the study: Barcode collisions between identical TCR molecules could shrink estimates of highly expanded clone sizes.

The CDR3 is 18 residues long. Germline loops: CDR1 MNHEY, CDR2 SVGEGT. The junction had 12 bases not matched to a gene; V was cut back by 0 bases and J by 7 bases. One entry per CDR3 protein, called by TCRdb with MiXCR from the PCR reads. The sample holds approximately 500,000 distinct CDR3 sequences, around 21% seen once. A note on this clonotype: Its target is not known.

What was sequenced was naive CD8+ T cells from blood, with Jurkat cell RNA spiked in. Documented subset: FACS-sorted CD8+CD4-CCR7+CD45RA+ naive T cells. This TCR was sampled from a human donor in good health. Some libraries in this study had Jurkat cell RNA spiked in. This chain links TRBV6-2 or TRBV6-3 with TRBJ2-2, with TRBD2 matching 9 bases. CDR3 nucleotide sequence: TGTGCCAGCAGTTACTCGTTTTCGAGCGGGGGGCACAACGGGGAGCTGTTTTTT. As protein: CASSYSFSSGGHNGELFF.